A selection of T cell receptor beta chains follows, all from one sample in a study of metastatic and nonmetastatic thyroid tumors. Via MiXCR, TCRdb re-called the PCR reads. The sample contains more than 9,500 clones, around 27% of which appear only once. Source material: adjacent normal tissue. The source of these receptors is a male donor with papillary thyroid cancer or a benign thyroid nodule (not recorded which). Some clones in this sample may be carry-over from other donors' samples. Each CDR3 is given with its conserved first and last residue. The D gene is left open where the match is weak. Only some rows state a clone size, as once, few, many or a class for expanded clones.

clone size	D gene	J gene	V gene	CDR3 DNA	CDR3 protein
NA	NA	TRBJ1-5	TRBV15	TGTGCCACCAGCCATGGCGGCAGGGTCCATCAGCCCCAGCATTTT	CATSHGGRVHQPQHF
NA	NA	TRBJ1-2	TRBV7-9	TGTGCCAGCAGCTTAGTAACCCATAGCTCTGGCTACACCTTC	CASSLVTHSSGYTF
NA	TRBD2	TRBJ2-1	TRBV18	TGTGCCGGCTCACAACGAATAGCGGGAGTGGGGGTTTCCTACAATGATCAGTTCTTC	CAGSQRIAGVGVSYNDQFF
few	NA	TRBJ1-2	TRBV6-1	TGTGCCAGCGGAGGATCGTCGGACTCTAACTATGGCTACACCTTC	CASGGSSDSNYGYTF
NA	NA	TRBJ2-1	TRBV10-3	TGTGCCATAAACGGGGACACGTACAATGAGCAGTTCTTC	CAINGDTYNEQFF
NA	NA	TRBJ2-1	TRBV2	TGTGCCAGCAGTGAAGGGCCGGGACCGGGAACCGGCGAGCAGTTCTTC	CASSEGPGPGTGEQFF
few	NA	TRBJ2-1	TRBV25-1	TGTGCCAGCAGTGGCGGGCCTAATGAGCAGTTCTTC	CASSGGPNEQFF
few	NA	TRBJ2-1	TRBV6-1	TGTGCCAGCGGGGAGAGGAAGAACAATGAGCAGTTCTTC	CASGERKNNEQFF
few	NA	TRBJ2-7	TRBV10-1	TGCGCCAGGCAGGGTTTTTCCATCTACGAGCAGTACTTC	CARQGFSIYEQYF
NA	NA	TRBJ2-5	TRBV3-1	TGTGCCAGCAGCCTGGACTCCGCTACGGGAGAGACCCAGTACTTC	CASSLDSATGETQYF
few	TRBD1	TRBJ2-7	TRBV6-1	TGTGCCAGCAGCCCCTCGGTGGGACAGGGGGCGGGGGAGCAGTACTTC	CASSPSVGQGAGEQYF
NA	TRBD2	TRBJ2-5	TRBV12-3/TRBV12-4	TGTGCCAGCAGTTTAACGGGGGGGACCCAGTACTTC	CASSLTGGTQYF
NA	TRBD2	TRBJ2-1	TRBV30	TGTGCCTGGGACAGTGTCGCGGGAGGGCCCAATGAGCAGTTCTTC	CAWDSVAGGPNEQFF
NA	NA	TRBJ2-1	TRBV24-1	TGTGCCACCAGCGGGTTCAGGGCCGGCTCCTACAATGAGCAGTTCTTC	CATSGFRAGSYNEQFF
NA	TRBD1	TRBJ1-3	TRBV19	TGTGCCAGTAGTACTGGACAGGGCTTACCTGGAAACACCATATATTTT	CASSTGQGLPGNTIYF
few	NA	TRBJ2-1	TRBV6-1	TGTGCCAGCAGGAAGGGGGTTGAGCAGTTCTTC	CASRKGVEQFF
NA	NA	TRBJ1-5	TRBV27	TGTGCCAGCAGCCCTATCGGGCAGGCTACCAATCAGCCCCAGCATTTT	CASSPIGQATNQPQHF
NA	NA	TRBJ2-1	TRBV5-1	TGCGCCAGCAGGTCGGCTCTCTTGAATGAGCAGTTCTTC	CASRSALLNEQFF
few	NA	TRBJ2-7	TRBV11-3	TGTGCCAGCAGCTTAGGGCCCCAGAGCTACGAGCAGTACTTC	CASSLGPQSYEQYF
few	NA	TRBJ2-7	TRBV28	NA	CASSFSVRGSGAYEQYF